Following are 23 T cell receptor beta chains from one sample sequenced in a study of T cells after yellow fever vaccination (dated by TCRdb to about 2019). The sample's treatment or condition label, decoded: live attenuated yellow fever vaccine strain. The library was generated by 5' RACE. The sequencer was an Illumina HiSeq 2500. TCRdb took the public reads, trimmed them with fastp at Q25, ran MiXCR for clone calling and kept in-frame beta chains. Identical CDR3 protein sequences are pooled into one entry, listed with their most common genes and DNA. Here the sample has a few hundred thousand distinct CDR3 sequences; 7% to 10% occur a single time. The ten largest clones add up to roughly a sixth of the sample. The sequencing here drew on PBMCs, taken approximately 40 days after the first yellow fever vaccination. Every receptor here comes from a man younger than 30 who received the YFV17D yellow fever vaccine.

The rearrangement uses TRBV7-2 and TRBJ2-1; TRBD1 aligns across 8 bases. J lost 6 bases, V lost 0 bases, and 4 bases had no gene match. This CDR3 comprises 15 residues. Germline loops: CDR1 SGHTA, CDR2 FQGNSA. CDR3 in amino acids: CASSLAGTGGNEQFF. CDR3 in DNA: TGTGCCAGCAGCTTAGCTGGGACAGGAGGCAATGAGCAGTTCTTC.

This clonotype was counted many times. The V and J genes are TRBV5-1 and TRBJ2-3, with TRBD1 matching 7 bases. V lost 4 bases to trimming and J lost 2 bases; unmatched junction nucleotides: 7. The germline CDR1 and CDR2 sequences are SGHRS and YFSETQ. This CDR3 has 15 amino acids. In nucleotides, the CDR3 is TGCGCCAGCAGCCTAAGGACAGGAGTCACAGATACGCAGTATTTT. This translates into CASSLRTGVTDTQYF.

CDR3 sequence: CASSGLAGDTQYF. The CDR3 DNA follows: TGTGCCAGCAGTGGACTAGCCGGAGATACGCAGTATTTT. The V call is TRBV12-3 or TRBV12-4, the J call TRBJ2-3; 8 bases map to TRBD2. The CDR3 sequence is 13 residues long. V lost 5 bases, J lost 5 bases, and 3 bases stayed unmatched.

This chain connects TRBV11-1 to TRBJ2-3; a weak D match, TRBD1 (7 bases). Per germline, CDR1 SGHAT and CDR2 FQDESV (reference sequence). V lost 1 base to trimming and J lost 6 bases, with 26 bases between them. This CDR3 has 19 residues. The CDR3 DNA reads TGTGCCAGCAGCTTAGGCTTGATGGAGGGGGCTTGGGAACCGGATACGCAGTATTTT. This encodes CASSLGLMEGAWEPDTQYF.

The chain is built from TRBV11-2 and TRBJ2-2; D gene unclear. This CDR3 is built from 12 residues. V lost 0 bases, J lost 7 bases, and 3 bases lay in between. In germline, CDR1 is SGHAT, CDR2 FQNNGV. Here the CDR3 DNA reads TGTGCCAGCAGCTTAGACGGCGGGGAGCTGTTTTTT. Translation: CASSLDGGELFF. Full variable domain (outside the CDR3, taken from reference TRBV11-2 and TRBJ2-2): EAGVAQSPRYKIIEKRQSVAFWCNPISGHATLYWYQQILGQGPKLLIQFQNNGVVDDSQLPKDRFSAERLKGVDSTLKIQPAKLEDSAVYLCASSLDGGELFFGEGSRLTVL.

This clonotype turned up a few times. This rearrangement joins TRBV12-3 or TRBV12-4 to TRBJ2-5; D is unclear. Deletions cut 5 bases from V and 2 bases from J, with 9 bases between. The CDR3 consists of 13 residues. The CDR3 loop reads CASSTTLQETQYF. In nucleotides, the CDR3 is TGTGCCAGCAGTACGACACTTCAAGAGACCCAGTACTTC.

In its sample, this clonotype was seen a few times. The gene calls are TRBV5-1 and TRBJ2-7; the D gene could be TRBD1 or TRBD2 (6 bases each). Trimming took off 0 bases at V and 2 bases at J, with 15 bases between the two ends. CDR3 size: 16 residues. The germline CDR1 and CDR2 sequences are SGHRS and YFSETQ. Here the CDR3 reads CASSLGLVRDTYEQYF. The CDR3 nucleotides read TGCGCCAGCAGCTTGGGGCTTGTGCGGGACACCTACGAGCAGTACTTC.

The genes are TRBV7-6 and TRBJ2-1; 12 nucleotides line up with TRBD2. Germline CDR1 reads SGHVS; CDR2 reads FNYEAQ. V trimming: 2 bases; J trimming: 7 bases; junction bases outside the gene matches: 6. The CDR3 covers 16 residues. The CDR3 DNA follows: TGTGCCAGCAGCTTAAGGGGAACTAGCGGGGGGAATGAGCAGTTCTTC. Protein product: CASSLRGTSGGNEQFF.

This clonotype has more than one count but fewer than ten. The chain has TRBV20-1 and TRBJ1-2; tentative D call: TRBD1 (6 bases). V lost 3 bases and J 6 bases, leaving 11 bases between the germline ends. The CDR3 runs 12 residues. Germline values: CDR1 DFQATT, CDR2 SNEGSKA (reference sequence). CDR3 DNA: TGCAGTGCTAGCAGGGGTGAGGATGGCTACACCTTC. This sequence encodes CSASRGEDGYTF.

This clonotype was observed a handful of times. The chain employs TRBV2 and TRBJ2-7; possibly TRBD2 for D (6 bases). The CDR3 runs 15 residues. CDR1 is SNHLY, CDR2 FYNNEI, per germline. Trimming stripped 6 bases from V and 0 bases from J, with 15 bases between. Written as DNA, the CDR3 is TGTGCCAGCAGAAGGGACGGGGGAAGCTCCTACGAGCAGTACGTC. This translates into CASRRDGGSSYEQYV.

In this sample, this clonotype turned up a few times. This chain uses TRBV7-2 with TRBJ2-7; D might be TRBD1 or TRBD2, each matching 5 bases. CDR1 is SGHTA and CDR2 is FQGNSA in the germline V gene. Deletions cut 9 bases from V and 0 bases from J, with 9 bases between. The CDR3 has 12 amino acids. This CDR3 reads CARSGSSYEQYF. Here the CDR3 DNA reads TGTGCCAGATCAGGGAGCTCCTACGAGCAGTACTTC.

This clonotype was counted a few times. CDR3 region: CASSFVGREQYV. The CDR3 nucleotides read TGTGCCAGCAGTTTTGTGGGGCGCGAGCAGTACGTC. J is TRBJ2-7 and V is TRBV28; tentative D call: TRBD1 (5 bases). The CDR3 loop spans 12 amino acids. CDR1 is MDHEN and CDR2 is SYDVKM in the germline V gene. V lost 3 bases and J lost 6, with 9 bases in between.

A few counts support this clonotype. This chain links TRBV2 with TRBJ2-2; TRBD1 aligns across 9 bases. The V segment lost 9 bases and the J segment 0 bases; nucleotides outside the gene matches: 5. The CDR3 is 15 amino acids. CDR1 SNHLY and CDR2 FYNNEI come from the germline V gene. CDR3 bases: TGTGCCAGTATCCGGGACAGGGCGAACACCGGGGAGCTGTTTTTT. It encodes CASIRDRANTGELFF.

The V call is TRBV5-1, the J call TRBJ2-2; TRBD1 agrees at 10 bases. J lost 5 bases, V lost 4 bases, and 14 bases had no gene match. Germline loops: CDR1 SGHRS, CDR2 YFSETQ. This CDR3 is 18 amino acids long. Written as DNA, the CDR3 is TGCGCCAGCAGCCTCCCCCGGGACAGGGGCCAGAATACCGGGGAGCTGTTTTTT. Encoded protein: CASSLPRDRGQNTGELFF.

The rearrangement uses TRBV14 and TRBJ2-7; D is uncertain. This CDR3 spans 14 amino acids. Per the germline V gene, CDR1 is SGHDN and CDR2 is FVKESK. V was clipped by 4 bases and J by 4 bases, with 14 bases between them. CDR3 nucleotide sequence: TGTGCCAGCAGCCGTATCGGGCAGTCGTACGAGCAGTACTTC. Protein product: CASSRIGQSYEQYF.

The sample holds a few counts of this clonotype. The CDR3 region is CASSSNGIVINEKLFF. The CDR3 coding sequence is TGTGCCAGCAGTTCTAATGGCATTGTAATTAATGAAAAACTGTTTTTT. This chain connects TRBV12-3 or TRBV12-4 to TRBJ1-4; D remains unclear. V lost 4 bases and J lost 4, with 16 bases in between. The CDR3 has 16 residues.

The chain recombines TRBV6-1 with TRBJ2-3; TRBD1 matches 8 bases. Per the germline V gene, CDR1 is MNHNS and CDR2 is SASEGT. Germline trimming cut 3 bases from V and 1 base from J; bases unmatched to any gene: 6. The CDR3 runs to 16 residues. The CDR3 sequence is CASSEDRVSGTDTQYF. CDR3 DNA sequence: TGTGCCAGCAGTGAGGACAGGGTTTCGGGCACAGATACGCAGTATTTT.

In its sample, this clonotype was seen a few times. The rearrangement joins TRBV5-1 to TRBJ2-7; perhaps D is TRBD1 or TRBD2 (6 bases each). Trimming removed 1 base at V and 4 bases at J, with 12 bases between. The CDR3 sequence is 14 residues long. Germline V gives CDR1 SGHRS, CDR2 YFSETQ. CDR3 DNA sequence: TGCGCCAGCAGCTTGTCGACGGGGGCTTACGAGCAGTACTTC. Protein: CASSLSTGAYEQYF.

This clonotype was observed a handful of times. The chain combines TRBV7-2 with TRBJ2-5, with 7 nucleotides matching TRBD2. Germline values: CDR1 SGHTA, CDR2 FQGNSA. This CDR3 has 15 residues. V trimming: 2 bases; J trimming: 4 bases; junction bases outside the gene matches: 7. CDR3 coding DNA: TGTGCCAGCAGCTTATTGGGGGGGGAGATAGAGACCCAGTACTTC. Protein sequence: CASSLLGGEIETQYF.

This chain joins TRBV11-3 and TRBJ1-1; perhaps TRBD1 as D (5 bases). Germline V gene lookup returns CDR1 SGHNT and CDR2 YENEEA. This CDR3 has 13 residues. V dropped 1 base and J dropped 8 bases, with 11 bases sitting between them. Here the CDR3 DNA reads TGTGCCAGCAGCTTAGCACGGGGACTCGAAGCTTTCTTT. It specifies CASSLARGLEAFF.

Ten or more counts support this clonotype. The chain combines TRBV18 with TRBJ2-1; perhaps TRBD2 as D (5 bases). Germline lookup yields CDR1 KGHSH and CDR2 LQKENI. V shed 8 bases and J shed 7 bases, with 15 bases lying between them. The CDR3 covers 13 residues. CDR3 residues: CASTSTTRNEQFF. The DNA of the CDR3 is TGTGCCAGCACTTCGACTACACGGAATGAGCAGTTCTTC. Looking up the rest from reference TRBV18 and TRBJ2-1 gives the full variable domain: NAGVMQNPRHLVRRRGQEARLRCSPMKGHSHVYWYRQLPEEGLKFMVYLQKENIIDESGMPKERFSAEFPKEGPSILRIQQVVRGDSAAYFCASTSTTRNEQFFGPGTRLTVL.

The gene calls are TRBV29-1 and TRBJ1-2; TRBD1 is a possible D gene (5 bases). The CDR3 length is 12 residues. Germline V lookup: CDR1 SQVTM, CDR2 ANQGSEA. V was pared by 5 bases and J by 8 bases, with 15 bases between. In nucleotides, the CDR3 is TGCAGCGTTCCCGCGGGGGGAGAGGGCTACACCTTC. Translating gives CSVPAGGEGYTF.

This clonotype was seen ten or more times. V and J are TRBV6-4 and TRBJ2-1; 8 bases map to TRBD2. The germline gives CDR1 MRHNA, CDR2 SNTAGT. This CDR3 region has 15 residues. With V trimmed by 3 bases and J by 3 bases, 4 bases remained unmatched. The CDR3, as DNA: TGTGCCAGCAGTGAAAACGGGGGGGTCTACAATGAGCAGTTCTTC. This encodes CASSENGGVYNEQFF.